Following are 18 T cell receptor beta chains from one sample sequenced in a study of molecular identifiers for immune sequencing clone quantification (dated 2018 in TCRdb). The library was made by PCR. This sample was sequenced with an Illumina HiSeq 4000. The public reads were reprocessed in TCRdb via fastp at Q25 and MiXCR, keeping in-frame beta chains. Duplicate CDR3 protein sequences are folded into a single record with the most common DNA and genes. This sample has some 100,000 distinct CDR3 sequences in its table, and roughly 19% of those were observed once. The ten largest account for roughly 0.89% of the sample. Material for sequencing was naive CD8+ T cells from blood, with Jurkat cell RNA spiked in. The cell subset or site label of this sample denotes: FACS-sorted CD8+CD4-CCR7+CD45RA+ naive T cells. The receptors derive from a human donor in good health. Some libraries in this study had Jurkat cell RNA spiked in.

This clonotype was detected many times. The rearrangement uses TRBV29-1 and TRBJ2-3; 11 positions agree with TRBD2. Germline assignment: CDR1 SQVTM and CDR2 ANQGSEA. With V trimmed by 6 bases and J by 5 bases, 7 bases remained unmatched. The CDR3 is 14 amino acids. The chain's CDR3 is CSVLAGGIGDTQYF. The CDR3, as DNA: TGCAGCGTCCTAGCGGGGGGCATCGGAGATACGCAGTATTTT.

This clonotype was recorded many times. This sequence joins TRBV11-2 and TRBJ2-6; the match to TRBD2 covers 8 bases. CDR3 length equals 17 residues. Per germline, CDR1 SGHAT and CDR2 FQNNGV. J was trimmed by 2 bases and V by 5 bases; bases with no gene match: 8. The CDR3 region has the DNA TGTGCCAGCAGCCAAAACGGGGGGGCCCCTGGGGCCAACGTCCTGACTTTC. Protein sequence: CASSQNGGAPGANVLTF.

This clonotype was counted many times. The rearrangement joins TRBV6-4 to TRBJ1-2; TRBD1 matches 7 bases. J gave up 8 bases and V 5 bases, and 11 bases lay outside the gene matches. CDR1 is MRHNA, CDR2 SNTAGT, per germline. The length of the CDR3 is 14 residues. For the CDR3, the DNA is TGTGCCAGCAGTCCCATGCCAGGGGGATTGGGCTACACCTTC. Its translation: CASSPMPGGLGYTF.

In its sample, this clonotype was seen many times. The V call is TRBV7-9, the J call TRBJ2-6; D might be TRBD1 (5 bases). The CDR3 covers 14 residues. The V and J ends lost 5 bases and 4 bases respectively, with 9 bases between them. CDR1 is SEHNR and CDR2 is FQNEAQ in the germline V gene (reference sequence). The CDR3 is CASSGAVGANVLTF. The CDR3 bases are TGTGCCAGCAGCGGGGCGGTCGGGGCCAACGTCCTGACTTTC.

This clonotype occurred many times. The V call is TRBV19, the J call TRBJ2-2, with D uncertain. The V end lost 5 bases, the J end lost 8 bases, and 12 bases lay between the germline ends. This CDR3 comprises 13 residues. The germline gives CDR1 LNHDA, CDR2 SQIVND (reference sequence). The CDR3 spells CASSWSSGGELFF. The CDR3 DNA is TGTGCCAGTAGTTGGTCCTCCGGGGGGGAGCTGTTTTTT.

This clonotype was found many times. V and J are TRBV30 and TRBJ2-7; TRBD2 agrees at 12 bases. Per the germline V gene, CDR1 is GTSNPN and CDR2 is SVGIG (reference sequence). V shed 2 bases and J 5 bases; nucleotides not matched to a gene: 16. CDR3 size: 18 residues. The CDR3 sequence: CAWSLWTSGARGIDEQYF. For the CDR3, the DNA is TGTGCCTGGAGTCTATGGACTAGCGGGGCCCGAGGAATCGACGAGCAGTACTTC.

The chain recombines TRBV7-2 with TRBJ1-1, with 7 bases aligning to TRBD1. J lost 11 bases, V lost 3 bases, and 6 bases had no gene match. Germline values: CDR1 SGHTA, CDR2 FQGNSA. The CDR3 extends over 12 amino acids. Here the CDR3 DNA reads TGTGCCAGCAGCTTCGACAGGGTCGGCGCTTTCTTT. It is translated as CASSFDRVGAFF.

A remark on this clonotype: One base away lies a much larger clone, so this may be a sequencing read error. The chain joins TRBV12-3 or TRBV12-4 to TRBJ2-2, with 8 bases aligning to TRBD1. This CDR3 has 16 amino acids. The CDR3 nucleotides read TGTGCCAGCAGTCAACAACAGGGGGTAAACACCGGGGAGCTGTCTTTT. Protein sequence: CASSQQQGVNTGELSF.

This rearrangement joins TRBV7-9 to TRBJ2-5, with a tentative D call TRBD2 (5 bases). Germline V lookup: CDR1 SEHNR, CDR2 FQNEAQ (reference sequence). Trimming took off 4 bases at V and 5 bases at J, with 20 bases between the two ends. There are 16 residues in the CDR3. CDR3 nucleotides: TGTGCCAGCAGCTCCTTCGGACTGCCGACCCAGGAGACCCAGTACTTC. It yields the protein CASSSFGLPTQETQYF. Supplemented by reference TRBV7-9 and TRBJ2-5, the full variable domain reads DTGVSQNPRHKITKRGQNVTFRCDPISEHNRLYWYRQTLGQGPEFLTYFQNEAQLEKSRLLSDRFSAERPKGSFSTLEIQRTEQGDSAMYLCASSSFGLPTQETQYFGPGTRLLVL.

This clonotype was counted ten times or more. The chain links TRBV6-5 to TRBJ1-2; 8 nucleotides line up with TRBD1. The V segment lost 6 bases and the J segment 2 bases; nucleotides outside the gene matches: 11. CDR3 size: 16 residues. Looked up from germline, CDR1 is MNHEY and CDR2 is SVGAGI. The CDR3: CASSREPTGDNYGYTF. Written as DNA, the CDR3 is TGTGCCAGCAGCCGAGAACCGACAGGGGACAACTATGGCTACACCTTC.

This clonotype was seen ten or more times. V usage is TRBV25-1 and J usage is TRBJ2-6, with D unresolved. The germline CDR1 and CDR2 sequences are MGHDK and SYGVNS. The V end lost 1 base, the J end lost 1 base, and 5 bases lay between the germline ends. The CDR3 has 15 residues. CDR3 loop: CASSESASGANVLTF. DNA of the CDR3: TGTGCCAGCAGTGAATCAGCGTCTGGGGCCAACGTCCTGACTTTC.

This chain connects TRBV4-3 to TRBJ2-1; D is uncertain. Trimming stripped 0 bases from V and 10 bases from J, with 13 bases between. This CDR3 is built from 14 residues. Germline values: CDR1 LGHNA, CDR2 YSLEER. The chain's CDR3 is CASSQDRLPAEQFF. CDR3 in DNA: TGCGCCAGCAGCCAAGATCGGCTCCCGGCAGAGCAGTTCTTC.

With regard to this clonotype: This may come from a read error, since a much larger clone is one base off. The chain employs TRBV15 and TRBJ2-7, with D hard to call. Germline CDR1 LNHNV, CDR2 YYDKDF (reference sequence). This CDR3 has 13 amino acids. The DNA for the CDR3 is TGTGCCCCCAGCAGTCCGCATGCCTACGAGCAGTACTTC. It yields the protein CAPSSPHAYEQYF.

This clonotype was detected ten times or more. The rearrangement joins TRBV19 to TRBJ2-5, with 9 positions matching TRBD1. This CDR3 has 14 amino acids. Trimming at V came to 10 bases and at J to 0 bases, leaving 6 bases not matched to a gene. Germline values: CDR1 LNHDA, CDR2 SQIVND (reference sequence). The chain's CDR3 is CATADRGYQETQYF. In nucleotides, the CDR3 is TGTGCCACTGCCGACAGGGGGTACCAAGAGACCCAGTACTTC.

This clonotype was seen at least ten times. This CDR3 reads CASSLSRGPYEQYF. DNA for the CDR3: TGTGCCAGCAGTTTATCGCGGGGGCCCTACGAGCAGTACTTC. J is TRBJ2-7 and V is TRBV28; a possible D gene is TRBD2 (7 bases). CDR1 MDHEN and CDR2 SYDVKM come from the germline V gene. The CDR3 totals 14 residues. Trimming pared 1 base from V and 2 bases from J, leaving 9 bases between.

Ten or more counts support this clonotype. The chain links TRBV7-9 to TRBJ1-1, with TRBD1 matching 11 bases. Per germline, CDR1 SEHNR and CDR2 FQNEAQ (reference sequence). With 0 bases clipped from V and 2 bases from J, the junction kept 5 bases outside the gene matches. This CDR3 region has 17 residues. In DNA, the CDR3 is TGTGCCAGCAGCTTAGCCTATGGGACAGGGGGAAACACTGAAGCTTTCTTT. This translates into CASSLAYGTGGNTEAFF. Variable domain in full (rest from reference TRBV7-9 and TRBJ1-1): DTGVSQNPRHKITKRGQNVTFRCDPISEHNRLYWYRQTLGQGPEFLTYFQNEAQLEKSRLLSDRFSAERPKGSFSTLEIQRTEQGDSAMYLCASSLAYGTGGNTEAFFGQGTRLTVV.

This clonotype was seen at least ten times. The chain is built from TRBV4-3 and TRBJ1-3; D unclear. The length of the CDR3 is 16 residues. Germline V gene sequence: CDR1 LGHNA, CDR2 YSLEER. Trimming took off 1 base at V and 0 bases at J, with 10 bases between the two ends. The CDR3 bases are TGCGCCAGCAGCCAAGGTCGGAGCCACTCTGGAAACACCATATATTTT. Its translation: CASSQGRSHSGNTIYF.

Many counts were recorded for this clonotype. The chain combines TRBV30 with TRBJ2-5; D uncertain. V lost 0 bases to trimming and J lost 0 bases, with 5 bases between them. The CDR3 spans 13 residues. Per germline, CDR1 GTSNPN and CDR2 SVGIG (reference sequence). The DNA for the CDR3 is TGTGCCTGGAGTGTAGGGCACCAAGAGACCCAGTACTTC. Translated, it gives CAWSVGHQETQYF. Filled out from reference TRBV30 and TRBJ2-5, the complete variable domain reads SQTIHQWPATLVQPVGSPLSLECTVEGTSNPNLYWYRQAAGRGLQLLFYSVGIGQISSEVPQNLSASRPQDRQFILSSKKLLLSDSGFYLCAWSVGHQETQYFGPGTRLLVL.